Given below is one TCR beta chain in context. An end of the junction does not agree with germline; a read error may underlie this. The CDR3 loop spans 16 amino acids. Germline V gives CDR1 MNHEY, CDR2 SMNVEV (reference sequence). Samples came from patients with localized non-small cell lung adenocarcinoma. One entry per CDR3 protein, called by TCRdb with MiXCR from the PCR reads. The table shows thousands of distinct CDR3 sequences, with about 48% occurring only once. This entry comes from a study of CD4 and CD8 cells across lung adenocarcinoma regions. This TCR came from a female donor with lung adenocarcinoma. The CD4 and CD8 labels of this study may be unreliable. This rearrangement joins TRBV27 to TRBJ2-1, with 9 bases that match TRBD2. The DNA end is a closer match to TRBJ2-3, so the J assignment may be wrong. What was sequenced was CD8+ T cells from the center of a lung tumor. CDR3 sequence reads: CVSGGRGGRDKDTQYF. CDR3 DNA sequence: TGTGTCAGCGGGGGGCGAGGGGGGCGTGACAAAGATACCCAGTATTTT.